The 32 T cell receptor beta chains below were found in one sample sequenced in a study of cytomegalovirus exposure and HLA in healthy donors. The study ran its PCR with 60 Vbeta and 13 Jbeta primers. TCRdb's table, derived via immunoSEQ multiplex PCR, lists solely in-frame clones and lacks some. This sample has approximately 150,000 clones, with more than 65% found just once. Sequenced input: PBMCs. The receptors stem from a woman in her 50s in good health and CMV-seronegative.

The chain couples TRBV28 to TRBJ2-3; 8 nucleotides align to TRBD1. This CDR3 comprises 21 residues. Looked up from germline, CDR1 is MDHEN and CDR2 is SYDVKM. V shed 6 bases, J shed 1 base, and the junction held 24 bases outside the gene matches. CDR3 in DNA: TGTGCCAGCAGCTCTCCTTGGACAGGGCGTTTGGAAAAACCAGGCACAGATACGCAGTATTTT. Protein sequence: CASSSPWTGRLEKPGTDTQYF.

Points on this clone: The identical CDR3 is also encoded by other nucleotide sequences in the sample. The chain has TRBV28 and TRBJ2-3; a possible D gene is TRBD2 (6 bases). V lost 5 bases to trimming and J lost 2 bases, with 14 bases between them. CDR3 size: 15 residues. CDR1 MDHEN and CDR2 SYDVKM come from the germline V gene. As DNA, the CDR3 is TGTGCCAGCAGTCTGCGGGGACTTACCACAGATACGCAGTATTTT. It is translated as CASSLRGLTTDTQYF.

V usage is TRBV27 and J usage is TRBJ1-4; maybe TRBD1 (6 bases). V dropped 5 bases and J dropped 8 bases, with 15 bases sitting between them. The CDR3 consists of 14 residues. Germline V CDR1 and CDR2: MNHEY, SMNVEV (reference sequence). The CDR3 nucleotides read TGTGCCAGCAGTCTCCTAGGGGGTTACGAAAAACTGTTTTTT. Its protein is CASSLLGGYEKLFF.

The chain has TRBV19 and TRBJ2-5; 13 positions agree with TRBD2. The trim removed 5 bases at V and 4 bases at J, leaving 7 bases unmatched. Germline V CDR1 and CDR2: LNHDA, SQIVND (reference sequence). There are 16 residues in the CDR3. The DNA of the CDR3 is TGTGCCAGTAGTCGGACTAGCGGGAGTGTAGGAGAGACCCAGTACTTC. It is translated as CASSRTSGSVGETQYF.

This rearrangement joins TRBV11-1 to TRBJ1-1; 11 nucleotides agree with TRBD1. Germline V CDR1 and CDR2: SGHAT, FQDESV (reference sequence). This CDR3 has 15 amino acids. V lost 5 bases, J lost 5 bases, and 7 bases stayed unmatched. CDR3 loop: CASSNRGTGGTEAFF. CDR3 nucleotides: TGTGCCAGCAGCAACCGTGGGACAGGGGGAACTGAAGCTTTCTTT.

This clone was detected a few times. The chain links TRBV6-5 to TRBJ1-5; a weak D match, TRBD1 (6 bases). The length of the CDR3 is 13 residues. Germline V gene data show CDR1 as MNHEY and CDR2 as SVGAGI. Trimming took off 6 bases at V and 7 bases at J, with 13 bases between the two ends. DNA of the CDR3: TGTGCCAGCAGGAGGGGGTCGGGGCAGCCCCAGCATTTT. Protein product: CASRRGSGQPQHF.

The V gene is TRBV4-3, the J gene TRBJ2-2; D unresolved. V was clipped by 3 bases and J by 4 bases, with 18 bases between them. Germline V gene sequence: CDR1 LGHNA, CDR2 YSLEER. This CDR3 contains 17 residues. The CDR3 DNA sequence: TGCGCCAGCAGCCAGCAGCCGTCGGGTGTGGCCACCGGGGAGCTGTTTTTT. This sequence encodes CASSQQPSGVATGELFF.

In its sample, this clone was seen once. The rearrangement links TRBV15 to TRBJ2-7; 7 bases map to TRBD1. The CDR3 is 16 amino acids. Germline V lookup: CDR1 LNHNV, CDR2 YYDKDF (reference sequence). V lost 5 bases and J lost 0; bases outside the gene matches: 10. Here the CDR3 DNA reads TGTGCCACCAGCGGATGGGACCGACAGGGCTCCTACGAGCAGTACTTC. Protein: CATSGWDRQGSYEQYF.

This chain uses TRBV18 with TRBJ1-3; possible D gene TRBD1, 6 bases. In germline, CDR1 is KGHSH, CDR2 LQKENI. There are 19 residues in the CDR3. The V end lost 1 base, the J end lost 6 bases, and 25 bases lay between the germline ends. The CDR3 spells CASSPRTGHEGQPLNTIYF. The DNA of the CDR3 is TGTGCCAGCTCACCACGAACAGGGCACGAAGGCCAACCTCTAAACACCATATATTTT.

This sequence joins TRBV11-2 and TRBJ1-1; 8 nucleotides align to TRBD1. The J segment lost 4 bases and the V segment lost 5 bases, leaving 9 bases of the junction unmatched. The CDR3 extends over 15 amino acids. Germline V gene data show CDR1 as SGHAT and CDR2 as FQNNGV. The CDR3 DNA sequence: TGTGCCAGCAGCCCCCGGACAGGGCAAAGCACTGAAGCTTTCTTT. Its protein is CASSPRTGQSTEAFF.

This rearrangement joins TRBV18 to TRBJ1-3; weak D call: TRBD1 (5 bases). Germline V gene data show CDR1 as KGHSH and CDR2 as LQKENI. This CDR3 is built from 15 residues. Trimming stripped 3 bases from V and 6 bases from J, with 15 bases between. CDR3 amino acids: CASSPGLQTENTIYF. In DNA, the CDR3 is TGTGCCAGCTCACCGGGACTCCAAACCGAAAACACCATATATTTT. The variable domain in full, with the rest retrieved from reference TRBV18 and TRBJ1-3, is NAGVMQNPRHLVRRRGQEARLRCSPMKGHSHVYWYRQLPEEGLKFMVYLQKENIIDESGMPKERFSAEFPKEGPSILRIQQVVRGDSAAYFCASSPGLQTENTIYFGEGSWLTVV.

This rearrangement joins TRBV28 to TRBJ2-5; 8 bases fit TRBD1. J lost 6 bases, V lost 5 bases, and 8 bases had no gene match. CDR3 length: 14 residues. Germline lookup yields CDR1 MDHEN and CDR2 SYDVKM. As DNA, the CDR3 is TGTGCCAGCAGTCGTCAGGGGGCCGGAAAGACCCAGTACTTC. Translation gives CASSRQGAGKTQYF. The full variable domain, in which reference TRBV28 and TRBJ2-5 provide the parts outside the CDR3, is DVKVTQSSRYLVKRTGEKVFLECVQDMDHENMFWYRQDPGLGLRLIYFSYDVKMKEKGDIPEGYSVSREKKERFSLILESASTNQTSMYLCASSRQGAGKTQYFGPGTRLLVL.

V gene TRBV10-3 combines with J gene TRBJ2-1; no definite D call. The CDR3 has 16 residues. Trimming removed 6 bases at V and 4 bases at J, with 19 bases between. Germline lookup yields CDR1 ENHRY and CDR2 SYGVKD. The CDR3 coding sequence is TGTGCCATCAGAGCCTCCGGTAGCACCTTTTACAATGAGCAGTTCTTC. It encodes CAIRASGSTFYNEQFF.

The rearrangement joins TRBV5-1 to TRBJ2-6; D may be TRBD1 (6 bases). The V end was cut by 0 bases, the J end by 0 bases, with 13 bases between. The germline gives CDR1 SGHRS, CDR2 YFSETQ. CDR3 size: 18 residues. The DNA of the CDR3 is TGCGCCAGCAGCTTGGACAGGGCGGCTAGCTCTGGGGCCAACGTCCTGACTTTC. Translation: CASSLDRAASSGANVLTF.

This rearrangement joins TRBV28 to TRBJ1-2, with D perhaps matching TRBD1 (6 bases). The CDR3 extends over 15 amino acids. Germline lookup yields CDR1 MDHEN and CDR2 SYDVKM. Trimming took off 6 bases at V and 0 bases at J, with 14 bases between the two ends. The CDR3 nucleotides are TGTGCCAGCAGAACAGCAGGGGCTCCTAACTATGGCTACACCTTC. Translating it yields CASRTAGAPNYGYTF.

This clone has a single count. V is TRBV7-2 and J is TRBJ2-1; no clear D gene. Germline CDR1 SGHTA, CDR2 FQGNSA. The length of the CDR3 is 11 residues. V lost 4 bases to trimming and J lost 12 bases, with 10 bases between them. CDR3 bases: TGTGCCAGCAGCTCACAAATTATGCAGTTCTTC. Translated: CASSSQIMQFF. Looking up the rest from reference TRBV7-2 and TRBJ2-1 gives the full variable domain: GAGVSQSPSNKVTEKGKDVELRCDPISGHTALYWYRQSLGQGLEFLIYFQGNSAPDKSGLPSDRFSAERTGGSVSTLTIQRTQQEDSAVYLCASSSQIMQFFGPGTRLTVL.

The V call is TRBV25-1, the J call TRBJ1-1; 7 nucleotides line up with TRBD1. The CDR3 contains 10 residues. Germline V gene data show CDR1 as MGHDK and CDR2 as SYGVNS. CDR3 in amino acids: CALTGWEAFF. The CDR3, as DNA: TGTGCTTTGACAGGGTGGGAAGCTTTCTTT.

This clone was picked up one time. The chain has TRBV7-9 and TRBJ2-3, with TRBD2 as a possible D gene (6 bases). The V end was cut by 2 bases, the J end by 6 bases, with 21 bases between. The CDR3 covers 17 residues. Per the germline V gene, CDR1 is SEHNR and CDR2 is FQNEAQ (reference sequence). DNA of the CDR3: TGTGCCAGCAGCTTAAGCTGGAGGGGCGGTGGCCGGGATACGCAGTATTTT. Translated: CASSLSWRGGGRDTQYF.

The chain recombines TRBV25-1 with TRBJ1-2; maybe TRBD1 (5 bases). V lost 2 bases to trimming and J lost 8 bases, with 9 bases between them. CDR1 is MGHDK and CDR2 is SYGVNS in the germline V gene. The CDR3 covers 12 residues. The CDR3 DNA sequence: TGTGCCAGCAGTGAAAGGGGTCAGGGCTACACCTTC. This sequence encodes CASSERGQGYTF.

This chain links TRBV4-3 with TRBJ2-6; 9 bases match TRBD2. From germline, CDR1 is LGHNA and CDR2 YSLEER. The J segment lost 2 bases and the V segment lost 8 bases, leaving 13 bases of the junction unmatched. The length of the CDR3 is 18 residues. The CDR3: CASARGGWGGTGANVLTF. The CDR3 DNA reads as TGCGCCAGCGCGCGGGGGGGATGGGGGGGCACTGGGGCCAACGTCCTGACTTTC.

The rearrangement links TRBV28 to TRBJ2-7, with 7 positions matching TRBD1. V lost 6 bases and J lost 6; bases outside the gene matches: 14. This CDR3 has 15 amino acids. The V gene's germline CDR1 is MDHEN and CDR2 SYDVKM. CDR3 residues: CASRPNWTGPGEQYF. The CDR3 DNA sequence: TGTGCCAGCAGGCCGAATTGGACAGGCCCGGGCGAGCAGTACTTC.

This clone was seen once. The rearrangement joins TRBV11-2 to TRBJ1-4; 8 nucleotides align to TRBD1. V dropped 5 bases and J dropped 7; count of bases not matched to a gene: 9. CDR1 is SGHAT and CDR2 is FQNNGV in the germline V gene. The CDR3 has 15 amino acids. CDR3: CASSLGQAGREKLFF. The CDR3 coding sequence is TGTGCCAGCAGCCTGGGACAGGCTGGCCGTGAAAAACTGTTTTTT.

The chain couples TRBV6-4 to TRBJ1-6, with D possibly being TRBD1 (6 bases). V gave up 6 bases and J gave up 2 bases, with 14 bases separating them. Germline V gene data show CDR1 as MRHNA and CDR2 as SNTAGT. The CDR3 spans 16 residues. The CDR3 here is CASRGNRAPYNSPLHF. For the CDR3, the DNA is TGTGCCAGCAGGGGGAACAGGGCCCCCTATAATTCACCCCTCCACTTT.

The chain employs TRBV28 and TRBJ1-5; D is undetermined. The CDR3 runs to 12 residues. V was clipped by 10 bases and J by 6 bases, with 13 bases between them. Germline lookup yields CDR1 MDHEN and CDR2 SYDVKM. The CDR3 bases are TGTGCCACCAACCCCAATAGTCAGCCCCAGCATTTT. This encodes CATNPNSQPQHF.

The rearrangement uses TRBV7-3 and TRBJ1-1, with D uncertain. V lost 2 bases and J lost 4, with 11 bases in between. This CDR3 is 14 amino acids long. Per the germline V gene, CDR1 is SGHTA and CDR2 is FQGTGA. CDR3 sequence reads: CASSLDGESTEAFF. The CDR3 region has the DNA TGTGCCAGCAGCTTAGATGGGGAGAGCACTGAAGCTTTCTTT.

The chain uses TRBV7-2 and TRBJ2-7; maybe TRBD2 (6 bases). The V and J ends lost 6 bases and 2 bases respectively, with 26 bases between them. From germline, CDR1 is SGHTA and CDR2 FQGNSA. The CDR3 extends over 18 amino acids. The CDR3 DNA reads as TGTGCCAGCAGTTCTTTGGTCGGTGCGGGCGGGATGACCTACGAGCAGTACTTC. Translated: CASSSLVGAGGMTYEQYF.

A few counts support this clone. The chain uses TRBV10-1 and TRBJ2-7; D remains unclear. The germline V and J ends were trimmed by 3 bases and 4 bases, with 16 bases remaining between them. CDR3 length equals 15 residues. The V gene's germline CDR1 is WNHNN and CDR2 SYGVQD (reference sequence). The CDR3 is CASSDPVLKTYEQYF. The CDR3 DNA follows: TGCGCCAGCAGTGACCCAGTCCTGAAGACTTACGAGCAGTACTTC.

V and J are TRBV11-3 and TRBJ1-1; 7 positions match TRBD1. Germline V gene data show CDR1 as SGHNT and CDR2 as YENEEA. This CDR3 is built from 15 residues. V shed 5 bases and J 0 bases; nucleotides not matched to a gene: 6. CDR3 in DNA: TGTGCCAGCAGCCCGGAGGGGGCCGTGAACACTGAAGCTTTCTTT. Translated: CASSPEGAVNTEAFF.

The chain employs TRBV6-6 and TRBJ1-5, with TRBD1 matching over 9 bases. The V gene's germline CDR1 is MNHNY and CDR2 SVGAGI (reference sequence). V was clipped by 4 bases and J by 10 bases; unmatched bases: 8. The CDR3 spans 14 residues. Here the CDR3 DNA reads TGTGCCAGCAGTTGGGACAGGGTAATCAGTCCCCAGCATTTT. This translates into CASSWDRVISPQHF.

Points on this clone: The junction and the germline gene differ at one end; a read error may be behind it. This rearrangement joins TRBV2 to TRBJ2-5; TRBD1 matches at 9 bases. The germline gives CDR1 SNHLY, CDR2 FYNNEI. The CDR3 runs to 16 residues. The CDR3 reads CASSAYSQGALAWDHF. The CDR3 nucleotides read TGTGCCAGCAGTGCCTACTCACAGGGGGCACTCGCTTGGGACCACTTC. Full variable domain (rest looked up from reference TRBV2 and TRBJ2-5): EPEVTQTPSHQVTQMGQEVILRCVPISNHLYFYWYRQILGQKVEFLVSFYNNEISEKSEIFDDQFSVERPDGSNFTLKIRSTKLEDSAMYFCASSAYSQGALAWDHFGPGTRLLVL.

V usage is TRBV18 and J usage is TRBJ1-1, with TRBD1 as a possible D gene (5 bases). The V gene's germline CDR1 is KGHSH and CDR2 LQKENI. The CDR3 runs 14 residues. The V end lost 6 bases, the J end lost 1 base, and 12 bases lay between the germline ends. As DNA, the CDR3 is TGTGCCAGCTCCCACTCGGACACGAACACTGAAGCTTTCTTT. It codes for CASSHSDTNTEAFF.

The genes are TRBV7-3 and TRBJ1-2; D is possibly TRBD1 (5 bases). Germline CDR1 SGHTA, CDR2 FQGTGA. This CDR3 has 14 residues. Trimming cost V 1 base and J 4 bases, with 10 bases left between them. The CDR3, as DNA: TGTGCCAGCAGCTTAAATGCAGGGATCTATGGCTACACCTTC. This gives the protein CASSLNAGIYGYTF.